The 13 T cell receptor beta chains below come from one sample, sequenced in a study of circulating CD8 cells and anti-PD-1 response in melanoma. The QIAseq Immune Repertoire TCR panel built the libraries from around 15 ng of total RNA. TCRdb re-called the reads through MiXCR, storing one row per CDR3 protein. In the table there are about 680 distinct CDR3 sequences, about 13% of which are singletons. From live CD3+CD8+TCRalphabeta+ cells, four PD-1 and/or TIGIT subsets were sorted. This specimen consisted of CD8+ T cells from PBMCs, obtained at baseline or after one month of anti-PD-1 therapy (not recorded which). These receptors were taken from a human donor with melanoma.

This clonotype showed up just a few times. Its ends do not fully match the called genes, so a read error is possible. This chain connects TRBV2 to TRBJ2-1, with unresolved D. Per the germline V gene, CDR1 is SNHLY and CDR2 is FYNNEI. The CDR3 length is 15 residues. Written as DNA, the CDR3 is TGTGCCAGCAGTGAATTCTCGACCCCTTACAGTGAGCAGTTCTTC. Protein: CASSEFSTPYSEQFF.

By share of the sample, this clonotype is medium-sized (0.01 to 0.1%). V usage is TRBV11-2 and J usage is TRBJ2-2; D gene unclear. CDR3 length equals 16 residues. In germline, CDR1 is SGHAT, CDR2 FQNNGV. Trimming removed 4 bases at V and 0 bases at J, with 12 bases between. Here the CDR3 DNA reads TGTGCCAGCAGCTATCGACACGGACCGAACACCGGGGAGCTGTTTTTT. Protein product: CASSYRHGPNTGELFF.

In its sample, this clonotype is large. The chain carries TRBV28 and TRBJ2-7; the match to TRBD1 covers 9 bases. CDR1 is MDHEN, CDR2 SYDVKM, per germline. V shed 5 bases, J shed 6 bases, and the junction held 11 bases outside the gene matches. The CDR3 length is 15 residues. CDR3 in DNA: TGTGCCAGCAGTCCTTTACAGGGGGCGGTGGGCGAGCAGTACTTC. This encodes CASSPLQGAVGEQYF.

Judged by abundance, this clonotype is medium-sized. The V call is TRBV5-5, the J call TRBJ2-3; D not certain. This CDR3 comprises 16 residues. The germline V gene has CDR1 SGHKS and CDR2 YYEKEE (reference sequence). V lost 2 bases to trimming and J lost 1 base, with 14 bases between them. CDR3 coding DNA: TGTGCCAGCAGCTTCACCGGTAGGGTCGGCACAGATACGCAGTATTTT. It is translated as CASSFTGRVGTDTQYF.

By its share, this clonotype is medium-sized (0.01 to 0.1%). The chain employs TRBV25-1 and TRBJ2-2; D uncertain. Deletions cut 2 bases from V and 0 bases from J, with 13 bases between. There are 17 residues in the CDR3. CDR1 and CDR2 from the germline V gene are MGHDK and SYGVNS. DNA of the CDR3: TGTGCCAGCAGTGAAAGTAGTACCGATACGAACACCGGGGAGCTGTTTTTT. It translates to CASSESSTDTNTGELFF.

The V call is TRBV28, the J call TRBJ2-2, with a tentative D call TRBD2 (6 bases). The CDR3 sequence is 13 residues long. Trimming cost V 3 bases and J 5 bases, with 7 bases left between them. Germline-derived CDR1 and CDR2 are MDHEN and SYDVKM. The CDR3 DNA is TGTGCCAGCAGTTTCCGGGGGACCGGGGAGCTGTTTTTT. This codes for CASSFRGTGELFF.

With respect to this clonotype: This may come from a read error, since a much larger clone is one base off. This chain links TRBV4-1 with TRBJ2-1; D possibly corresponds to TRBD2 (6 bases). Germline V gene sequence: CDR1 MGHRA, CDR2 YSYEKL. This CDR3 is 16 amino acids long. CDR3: CASSQVAGTQYNGQFF. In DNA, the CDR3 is TGCGCCAGCAGCCAAGTTGCGGGGACGCAGTACAATGGGCAGTTCTTC.

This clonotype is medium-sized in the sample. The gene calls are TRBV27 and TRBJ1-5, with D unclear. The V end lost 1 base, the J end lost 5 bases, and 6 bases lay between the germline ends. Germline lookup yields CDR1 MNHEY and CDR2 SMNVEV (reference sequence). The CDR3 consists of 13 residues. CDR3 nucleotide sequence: TGTGCCAGCAGTTTATTTTGGGATCAGCCCCAGCATTTT. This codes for CASSLFWDQPQHF.

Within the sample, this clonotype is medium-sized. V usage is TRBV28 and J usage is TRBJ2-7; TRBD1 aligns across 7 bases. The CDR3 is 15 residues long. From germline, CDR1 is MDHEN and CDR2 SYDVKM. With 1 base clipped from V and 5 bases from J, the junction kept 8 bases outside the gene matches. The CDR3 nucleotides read TGTGCCAGCAGTTTATCCCCGACAGGGTTCGACGAGCAGTACTTC. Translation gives CASSLSPTGFDEQYF. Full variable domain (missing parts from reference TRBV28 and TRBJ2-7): DVKVTQSSRYLVKRTGEKVFLECVQDMDHENMFWYRQDPGLGLRLIYFSYDVKMKEKGDIPEGYSVSREKKERFSLILESASTNQTSMYLCASSLSPTGFDEQYFGPGTRLTVT.

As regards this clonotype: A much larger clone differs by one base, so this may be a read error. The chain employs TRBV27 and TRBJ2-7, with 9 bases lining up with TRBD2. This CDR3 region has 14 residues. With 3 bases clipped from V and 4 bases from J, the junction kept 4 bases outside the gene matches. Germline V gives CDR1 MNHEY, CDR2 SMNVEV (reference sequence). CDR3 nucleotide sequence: TGTGCCAGCAGTTTGGCTAGCGGGGAATACGAGCAGTACTTC. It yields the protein CASSLASGEYEQYF.

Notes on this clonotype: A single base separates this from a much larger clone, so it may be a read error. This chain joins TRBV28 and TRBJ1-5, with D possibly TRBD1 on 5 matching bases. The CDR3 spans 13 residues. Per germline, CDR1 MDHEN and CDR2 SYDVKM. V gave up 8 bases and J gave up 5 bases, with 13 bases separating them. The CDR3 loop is CASDRGRDQPQHF. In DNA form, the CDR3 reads TGTGCCAGCGACCGGGGGAGGGATCAGCCCCAGCATTTT.

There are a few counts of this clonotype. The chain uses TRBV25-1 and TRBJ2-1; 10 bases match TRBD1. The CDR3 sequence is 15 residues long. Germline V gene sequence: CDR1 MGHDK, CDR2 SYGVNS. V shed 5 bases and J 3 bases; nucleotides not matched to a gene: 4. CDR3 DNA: TGTGCCAGCAGTTCCGGGACAGGGGTCTACAATGAGCAGTTCTTC. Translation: CASSSGTGVYNEQFF.

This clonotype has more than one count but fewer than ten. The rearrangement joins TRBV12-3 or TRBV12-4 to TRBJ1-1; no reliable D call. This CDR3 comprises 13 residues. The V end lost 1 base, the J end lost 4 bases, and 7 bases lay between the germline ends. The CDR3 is CASSLVGSTEAFF. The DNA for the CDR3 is TGTGCCAGCAGTTTAGTAGGGTCCACTGAAGCTTTCTTT.